These T cell receptor beta chains were read from a single sample in a study of T cell repertoires in aging, cancer and after chemotherapy. TCRdb redid the calling of the multiplex PCR reads with MiXCR, one entry per CDR3 protein. The sample yields about 8,700 distinct CDR3 sequences, roughly 32% seen once. Sequencing used blood. All receptors come from a human donor in good health. CDR3s include the opening cysteine and the closing phenylalanine or tryptophan. A D gene is named only where the DNA matches it firmly. Rows may omit the clone size; those that give it use once, few, many or a size class.

- TRBJ1-1 - TRBV12-3/TRBV12-4 TGTGCCAGCAGTCTTAAGTCGATCCTGGGTGAAGCTTTCTTT CASSLKSILGEAFF
TRBD2 TRBJ2-1 - TRBV5-1 TGCGCCAGCAGCTTGGGAGGCAGGCGGGAGGGCCACGAGCGGTTCTTC CASSLGGRREGHERFF
- TRBJ2-2 few TRBV27 TGTGCCAGCAGTCCCCTCCCCGGAGGCCATACCACTTCGGACACCGGGGAGCTGTTTTTT CASSPLPGGHTTSDTGELFF
- TRBJ1-1 - TRBV30 TGTGCCTGGAGTCCTGGACGGCTAATGAACACTGAAGCTTTCTTT CAWSPGRLMNTEAFF
- TRBJ1-2 few TRBV28 TGTGCCAGCAGTGATTATTTCGTCGGGCCAGTCTATGGCTACACCTTC CASSDYFVGPVYGYTF
TRBD1 TRBJ2-7 few TRBV10-3 TGTGCCATCAGTGAGTCGACTGGACAGGGTATCCACTTC CAISESTGQGIHF
- TRBJ1-1 - TRBV28 TGTGCCAGCAGTACCCTACAAAGGGGGGACACTGAAGCTTTCTTT CASSTLQRGDTEAFF
- TRBJ2-2 few TRBV6-5 TGTGCCAGCAGTTACTCCGGGGGCGGGGAGCTGTTTTTT CASSYSGGGELFF
- TRBJ2-1 - TRBV20-1 TGCAGTGCTTGTTCTTTTCGATCATCGGGTGGGATAACGAACTACAATGAGCAGTTCTTC CSACSFRSSGGITNYNEQFF
- TRBJ2-1 - TRBV6-5 TGTGCCAGCAGTGAAAGGACTGCCTACAATGAGCAGTTCTTC CASSERTAYNEQFF
- TRBJ1-5 - TRBV20-1 TGCAGTGCTAGAGGGACAAATCAGCCCCAGCATTTT CSARGTNQPQHF
- TRBJ2-2 - TRBV28 TGTGCCAGCAGTTTATTCGCTAGCGTGATCACCGGGGAGCTGTTTTTT CASSLFASVITGELFF
- TRBJ2-3 few TRBV15 TGTGCCACCAGCATGGGATTTACTAGCACAGATACGCAGTATTTT CATSMGFTSTDTQYF
- TRBJ1-6 - TRBV20-1 TGCAGTGCTAGAGACCCCCCCATGTATAATTCACCCCTCCACTTT CSARDPPMYNSPLHF
- TRBJ2-1 - TRBV28 TGTGCCAGCAGTTTTAGACAGATCGACAATGAGCAGTTCTTC CASSFRQIDNEQFF
TRBD1 TRBJ2-5 few TRBV28 TGTGCCAGCAGTTTATATTCGGACAGGGGAAGGGAGACCCAGTACTTC CASSLYSDRGRETQYF
- TRBJ1-2 few TRBV7-2 TGTGCCAGCAGCTTAGGAGTCCCCAACTATGGCTACACCTTC CASSLGVPNYGYTF
- TRBJ1-6 - TRBV30 TGTGCCTGGAGTGTGCTGGTGGGGTATAATTCACCCCTCCACTTT CAWSVLVGYNSPLHF
- TRBJ2-7 - TRBV10-3 TGTGCCATCAGTGGGGGTTCCTACGAGCAGTACTTC CAISGGSYEQYF
TRBD1 TRBJ2-7 - TRBV6-5 TGTGCCAGCAGTTTGACAGGGGCGGTTTCCTACGAGCAGTACTTC CASSLTGAVSYEQYF
- TRBJ1-3 - TRBV27 TGTGCCAGCTCTCCCGGGGGAAACACCATATATTTT CASSPGGNTIYF
- TRBJ2-7 - TRBV28 TGTGCCAGCAGTACGGTCCCCTACGAGCAGTACTTC CASSTVPYEQYF
- TRBJ2-7 medium-sized TRBV12-3/TRBV12-4 TGTGCCAGCAGTTCCGACAGGTACGAGCAGTACTTC CASSSDRYEQYF
- TRBJ2-1 few TRBV7-9 TGTGCCATTAGAAACAATGAGCAGTTCTTC CAIRNNEQFF
TRBD1 TRBJ1-1 - TRBV6-6 TGTGCCAGCAGTTACCCAGCCGGACAGGGAGAAGCTTTCTTT CASSYPAGQGEAFF
- TRBJ2-7 - TRBV6-5 TGTGCCAGCAGTTACTCGACCCAGGGCTACGAGCAGTACTTC CASSYSTQGYEQYF
TRBD1 TRBJ2-3 few TRBV12-3/TRBV12-4 TGTGCCAGCAGGTTGAAGACAGGGGTGGCAGATACGCAGTATTTT CASRLKTGVADTQYF
- TRBJ1-5 few TRBV12-3/TRBV12-4 TGTGCCAGCAGTTTAGCCGAGAATCAGCCCCAGCATTTT CASSLAENQPQHF
TRBD2 TRBJ2-5 - TRBV18 TGTGCCAGCTCACTATCCGGGGGGGAAGAGACCCAGTACTTC CASSLSGGEETQYF
- TRBJ2-2 once TRBV7-9 TGTGCCAGCAGCATCAACACCGGGGAGCTGTTTTTT CASSINTGELFF
TRBD1 TRBJ1-1 few TRBV6-1 TGTGCCAGCAGTTCCACAGGGGGACAGGGGGCGCGGACTGAAGCTTTCTTT CASSSTGGQGARTEAFF
- TRBJ2-1 few TRBV6-5 TGTGCCAGCAGTTACCGACCTCGGGGGGCAGGCTACAATGAGCAGTTCTTC CASSYRPRGAGYNEQFF
- TRBJ1-2 - TRBV6-5 TGTGCCAGCAGCACCGTTTCAGGGTATGGCTACACCTTC CASSTVSGYGYTF
TRBD2 TRBJ2-5 - TRBV20-1 TGCAGTGCCGGAGGACTAGCATTAAAGACCCAGTACTTC CSAGGLALKTQYF
- TRBJ2-3 - TRBV27 TGTGCCAGCAGACAGGGTAACGTAGATACGCAGTATTTT CASRQGNVDTQYF
- TRBJ2-5 - TRBV5-6 TGTGCCAGCAGCTGGGCGACGTCCCAAGAGACCCAGTACTTC CASSWATSQETQYF
- TRBJ1-4 - TRBV15 TGTGCCACCAGCAGAGATTTAGCGGCAGATGCAACTAATGAAAAACTGTTTTTT CATSRDLAADATNEKLFF
- TRBJ2-3 - TRBV18 TGTGCCAGCTCACCGGGGGCGTCCACAGATACGCAGTATTTT CASSPGASTDTQYF
TRBD1 TRBJ1-6 few TRBV19 TGTGCCAGCCGATACACAGGGGGTTATAATTCACCCCTCCACTTT CASRYTGGYNSPLHF
TRBD1 TRBJ2-1 - TRBV18 TGTGCCAGCTCCTCCCGACAGGGGAAGGACAATGAGCAGTTCTTC CASSSRQGKDNEQFF
- TRBJ2-1 - TRBV12-3/TRBV12-4 TGTGCCAGCCCCCATAGGATCATACCTGTGGAAAATGAGCAGTTCTTC CASPHRIIPVENEQFF
TRBD1 TRBJ2-7 - TRBV6-5 TGTGCCAGCAGTACCGGGACAGGGTCCTACGAGCAGTACTTC CASSTGTGSYEQYF
- TRBJ2-1 few TRBV20-1 TGCAGTGCTAGAGACCCAGCGAACAATGAGCAGTTCTTC CSARDPANNEQFF
- TRBJ2-5 few TRBV29-1 TGCAGCGTTGACTTGGAACTGCGGGAGACCCAGTACTTC CSVDLELRETQYF
TRBD1 TRBJ2-7 - TRBV6-1 TGTGCCAGCAGAGGGACAGGGGGCGAGGACGAGCAGTACTTC CASRGTGGEDEQYF
- TRBJ2-6 - TRBV19 TGTGCCAGTACGAATCATGTGGGCGTGGTGAACGTCCCTACTTTTTCTGGGGCCAACGTCCTGACTTTC CASTNHVGVVNVPTFSGANVLTF
TRBD2 TRBJ2-2 - TRBV7-9 TGTGCCAGCAGGGATCTAGCGGGAGGGCCGGCCGGGGAGCTGTTTTTT CASRDLAGGPAGELFF